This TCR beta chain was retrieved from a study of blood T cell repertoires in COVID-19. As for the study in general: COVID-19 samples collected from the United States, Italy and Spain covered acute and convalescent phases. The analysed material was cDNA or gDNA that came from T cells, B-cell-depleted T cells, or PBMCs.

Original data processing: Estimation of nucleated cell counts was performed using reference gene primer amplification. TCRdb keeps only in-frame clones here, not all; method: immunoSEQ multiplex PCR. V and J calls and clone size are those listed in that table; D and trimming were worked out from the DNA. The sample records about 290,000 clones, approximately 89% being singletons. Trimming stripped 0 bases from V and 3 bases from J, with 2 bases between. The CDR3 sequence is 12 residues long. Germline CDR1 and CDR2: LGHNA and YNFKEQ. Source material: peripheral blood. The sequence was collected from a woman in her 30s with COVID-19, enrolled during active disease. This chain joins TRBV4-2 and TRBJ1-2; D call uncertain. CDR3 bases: TGTGCCAGCAGCCAAGACGACTATGGCTACACCTTC. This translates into CASSQDDYGYTF.